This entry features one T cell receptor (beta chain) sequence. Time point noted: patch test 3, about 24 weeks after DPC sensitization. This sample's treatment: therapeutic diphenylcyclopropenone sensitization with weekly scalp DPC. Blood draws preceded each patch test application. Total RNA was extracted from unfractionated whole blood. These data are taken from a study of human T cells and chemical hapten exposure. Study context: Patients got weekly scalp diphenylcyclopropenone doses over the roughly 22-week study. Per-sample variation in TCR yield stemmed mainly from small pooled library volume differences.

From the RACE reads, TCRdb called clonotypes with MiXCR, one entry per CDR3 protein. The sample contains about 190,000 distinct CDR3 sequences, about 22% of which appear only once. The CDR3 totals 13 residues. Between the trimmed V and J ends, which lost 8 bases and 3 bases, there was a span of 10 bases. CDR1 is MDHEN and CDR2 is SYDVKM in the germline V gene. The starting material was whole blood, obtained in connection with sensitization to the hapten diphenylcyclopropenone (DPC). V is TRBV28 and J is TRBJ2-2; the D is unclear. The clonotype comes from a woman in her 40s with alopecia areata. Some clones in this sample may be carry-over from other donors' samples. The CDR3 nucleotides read TGTGCCAGCCACGCCTGGGACACCGGGGAGCTGTTTTTT. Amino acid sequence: CASHAWDTGELFF.